These T cell receptor beta chains were read from a single sample in a study of blood T cell repertoires in COVID-19. Assay used: immunoSEQ multiplex PCR; TCRdb lists only in-frame clones, some missing. This table holds roughly 160,000 clones, approximately 80% found once. Sequencing was carried out using PBMCs or T cells enriched from blood (not recorded which). The receptors shown here come from a man aged 50 to 60 who had recovered from COVID-19. Both conserved end residues are trimmed from each CDR3. Fields, in order: J gene, V gene, CDR3 protein.

>TRBJ2-3|TRBV12-5
ASALDTQY
>TRBJ2-5|TRBV4-2
ASSQEARETQY
>TRBJ2-4|TRBV20-1
SASSRVKNIQY
>TRBJ2-5|TRBV21-1
ASSKAETGANQETQY
>TRBJ2-2|TRBV7-3
ASSLMGAGTGELF
>TRBJ1-6|TRBV18
ASSPSGGDSYNSPLH
>TRBJ2-2|TRBV30
AWSKRGGNTGELF
>TRBJ1-5|TRBV28
ASKVDSNQPQH
>TRBJ1-3|TRBV18
ASSPAGRSGNTIY
>TRBJ2-2|TRBV5-1
ASSSWTEGTGELF
>TRBJ2-7|TRBV10-2
ASSLRQGTSYEQY
>TRBJ1-1|TRBV19
ASTTGLTNTEAF
>TRBJ1-5|TRBV28
ASSLLGGDYSNQPQH
>TRBJ2-7|TRBV4-2
ASSQAEAGPYEQY
>TRBJ2-5|TRBV5-4
ASSLPGTGGETQY
>TRBJ2-3|TRBV7-2
ASSFKAGASTDTQY
>TRBJ2-7|TRBV21-1
ASSKGAAGKGYEQY
>TRBJ2-7|TRBV10-3
AISRTDPTDEQY
>TRBJ2-2|TRBV27
ASSLPGAGELF
>TRBJ2-5|TRBV7-9
ASSLSQGRETQY
>TRBJ2-6|TRBV20-1
SASPGSGANVLT
>TRBJ1-1|TRBV24-1
ATIRQGGENTEAF
>TRBJ1-5|TRBV6-2/TRBV6-3
ASSQGPGQGEQPQH
>TRBJ1-6|TRBV10-2
ASSPRDRGFNSPLH
>TRBJ2-1|TRBV19
ASSSRAGGRNEQF
>TRBJ2-2|TRBV3-1/TRBV3-2
ASSQRTGELF
>TRBJ1-1|TRBV5-1
ASSVGTGGLGTEAF
>TRBJ2-1|TRBV5-1
ASSLVQRGDYNEQF
>TRBJ1-2|TRBV6-5
ASSPGGANYGYT
>TRBJ1-2|TRBV21-1
ASSLRRGYT
>TRBJ2-1|TRBV12-3/TRBV12-4
ASSLNQNLEQF
>TRBJ1-2|TRBV28
ASITPRRSYGYT
>TRBJ1-1|TRBV7-8
ASSWDGRHTEAF
>TRBJ1-1|TRBV4-1
ASSQALRLSNTEAF
>TRBJ2-1|TRBV3-1/TRBV3-2
ASSQTGGPLDEQF
>TRBJ2-7|TRBV3-1/TRBV3-2
ASSQGGWGQAPHEQY
>TRBJ1-2|TRBV6-5
ASSRGSASSGYT
>TRBJ2-5|TRBV6-5
ASSLAGGAQETQY
>TRBJ1-2|TRBV6-5
ASSGGDNLYGYT
>TRBJ2-2|TRBV5-1
ASSASGTVNTGELF
>TRBJ1-2|TRBV3-1/TRBV3-2
ASSQTGLNYGYT
>TRBJ2-2|TRBV6-5
ASSSGLAGGGGELF
>TRBJ2-7|TRBV7-9
ASSPGRGENEQY
>TRBJ2-2|TRBV19
ATTPSGLAGTGELF
>TRBJ1-5|TRBV6-5
ASSRAGLLNQPQH
>TRBJ1-1|TRBV4-1
ASSRQPGQGPVGEAF
>TRBJ1-2|TRBV3-1/TRBV3-2
ASSRDVAGYGYT
>TRBJ2-5|TRBV6-5
ASRRQGTPQETQY
>TRBJ2-3|TRBV9
ASSAGGAGAYTDTQY
>TRBJ2-1|TRBV5-1
ASSLEGQLSYNEQF
>TRBJ2-7|TRBV11-3
ASSQGLGYEQY
>TRBJ1-2|TRBV3-1/TRBV3-2
ASSGQKGKGYT
>TRBJ2-1|TRBV9
ASSTSRDRALNEQF
>TRBJ1-2|TRBV4-2
ASSQDRGGYT
>TRBJ1-1|TRBV20-1
SAGDRLKAF